Each of the 30 T cell receptor beta chains below was sequenced from the same sample in a study of T cells in tuberculosis. The protocol was immunoSEQ multiplex PCR, while the TCRdb copy is restricted to in-frame clones and leaves out a portion. The data show more than 30,000 clones, almost 95% seen once. The sample consisted of PBMCs. Every receptor here comes from a donor between 5 and 29 years old with latent tuberculosis or without tuberculosis infection. Some clones in this sample may be carry-over from other donors' samples.

The chain has TRBV27 and TRBJ2-1, with 7 bases aligning to TRBD1. Unmatched junction bases numbered 5, after V lost 2 bases and J lost 4 bases. The CDR3 contains 15 residues. Germline CDR1 MNHEY, CDR2 SMNVEV (reference sequence). CDR3 in amino acids: CASSLEGQLYNEQFF. Here the CDR3 DNA reads TGTGCCAGCAGTTTAGAGGGACAGCTTTACAATGAGCAGTTCTTC.

This chain connects TRBV9 to TRBJ2-3; 7 bases map to TRBD2. The CDR3 sequence is 14 residues long. Germline trimming cut 1 base from V and 1 base from J; bases unmatched to any gene: 0. Germline lookup yields CDR1 SGDLS and CDR2 YYNGEE. In DNA form, the CDR3 reads TGTGCCAGCAGCGTAAGCGGGGGCACAGATACGCAGTATTTT. Translated, it gives CASSVSGGTDTQYF.

The chain has TRBV7-9 and TRBJ2-7; the D gene is possibly TRBD1 (5 bases). This CDR3 contains 12 residues. The V gene's germline CDR1 is SEHNR and CDR2 FQNEAQ (reference sequence). V shed 4 bases and J shed 3 bases, with 7 bases lying between them. The CDR3 bases are TGTGCCAGCAGCTCAGGACACTACGAGCAGTACTTC. This translates into CASSSGHYEQYF.

The V call is TRBV5-6, the J call TRBJ1-4; TRBD1 might be the D (5 bases). The CDR3 is made up of 15 amino acids. CDR1 and CDR2 (germline): SGHDT, YYEEEE. Trimming removed 3 bases from V and 7 bases from J, with 16 bases in between. The CDR3 DNA reads TGTGCCAGCAGCTCCTTCAGGGAAGGTGGTGAAAAACTGTTTTTT. Translated, it gives CASSSFREGGEKLFF.

The chain joins TRBV6-1 to TRBJ2-7; TRBD2 matches 12 bases. CDR1 and CDR2 (germline): MNHNS, SASEGT. With V trimmed by 8 bases and J by 3 bases, 8 bases remained unmatched. The CDR3 sequence is 15 residues long. The CDR3 loop reads CASGALAGGSYEQYV. The CDR3 DNA sequence: TGTGCCAGCGGGGCACTAGCGGGGGGAAGCTACGAGCAGTACGTC.

This chain joins TRBV2 and TRBJ1-1; 8 bases map to TRBD1. Germline loops: CDR1 SNHLY, CDR2 FYNNEI. The CDR3 covers 13 residues. The ends lost 4 bases at V and 7 bases at J; junction bases unmatched: 5. The CDR3 region is CASSGLTGGEAFF. For the CDR3, the DNA is TGTGCCAGCAGTGGCCTAACAGGGGGTGAAGCTTTCTTT.

The genes are TRBV5-6 and TRBJ2-2; D gene ambiguous. CDR3 length: 12 amino acids. Between the trimmed V and J ends, which lost 0 bases and 9 bases, there was a span of 6 bases. CDR1 SGHDT and CDR2 YYEEEE come from the germline V gene. The CDR3 DNA reads as TGTGCCAGCAGCTTGGCCAATTGGGAGCTGTTTTTT. Residues: CASSLANWELFF.

The CDR3: CASSLWFTRIPYNEQFF. In DNA form, the CDR3 reads TGTGCCAGCAGTTTATGGTTCACGCGTATCCCCTACAATGAGCAGTTCTTC. This chain links TRBV27 with TRBJ2-1, with D hard to call. Trimming took off 1 base at V and 2 bases at J, with 15 bases between the two ends. The CDR3 loop spans 17 amino acids. Germline V lookup: CDR1 MNHEY, CDR2 SMNVEV (reference sequence).

The genes are TRBV6-5 and TRBJ1-2; 11 bases match TRBD1. Germline-derived CDR1 and CDR2 are MNHEY and SVGAGI. This CDR3 has 15 residues. With 5 bases clipped from V and 7 bases from J, the junction kept 9 bases outside the gene matches. The CDR3 sequence: CASSNPGQGASGYTF. CDR3 nucleotide sequence: TGTGCCAGCAGTAATCCCGGACAGGGGGCGTCTGGCTACACCTTC.

The CDR3 nucleotides read TGTGCCAGCAGCTTACCGGGGAAAGGTTACGAGCAGTACTTC. Residues: CASSLPGKGYEQYF. The chain employs TRBV7-2 and TRBJ2-7, with D possibly TRBD2 on 5 matching bases. There are 14 residues in the CDR3. The ends were cut back, 2 bases at V and 4 bases at J, with 12 bases in the middle. Germline CDR1 is SGHTA and CDR2 is FQGNSA.

The chain links TRBV7-6 to TRBJ2-7; D possibly corresponds to TRBD1 (5 bases). Looked up from germline, CDR1 is SGHVS and CDR2 is FNYEAQ. The CDR3 covers 12 residues. Trimming shortened V by 5 bases and J by 4 bases, and 9 bases separated the two germline ends. CDR3 sequence: CASSAAGYEQYV. CDR3 DNA sequence: TGTGCCAGCAGCGCTGCAGGGTACGAGCAGTACGTC.

This chain joins TRBV7-2 and TRBJ2-5; D gene uncertain. The V and J ends lost 2 bases and 1 base respectively, with 8 bases between them. The length of the CDR3 is 14 residues. The germline gives CDR1 SGHTA, CDR2 FQGNSA. CDR3 sequence (DNA): TGTGCCAGCAGCTTAAGTGCTATCCAAGAGACCCAGTACTTC. Protein product: CASSLSAIQETQYF.

This sequence joins TRBV2 and TRBJ1-5; D might be TRBD1 (6 bases). V gave up 8 bases and J gave up 1 base, with 6 bases separating them. The CDR3 runs to 12 residues. Germline V gene data show CDR1 as SNHLY and CDR2 as FYNNEI. The DNA of the CDR3 is TGTGCCAGCCAGGGGAGCAATCAGCCCCAGCATTTT. Protein product: CASQGSNQPQHF. Filled out from reference TRBV2 and TRBJ1-5, the complete variable domain reads EPEVTQTPSHQVTQMGQEVILRCVPISNHLYFYWYRQILGQKVEFLVSFYNNEISEKSEIFDDQFSVERPDGSNFTLKIRSTKLEDSAMYFCASQGSNQPQHFGDGTRLSIL.

V gene TRBV7-9 combines with J gene TRBJ1-3; weak D call: TRBD1 (5 bases). The CDR3 length is 18 residues. Germline CDR1 SEHNR, CDR2 FQNEAQ (reference sequence). V dropped 5 bases and J dropped 0 bases, with 20 bases sitting between them. Here the CDR3 reads CASSTPGGDSSSGNTIYF. The CDR3 DNA follows: TGTGCCAGCAGCACCCCCGGTGGGGACTCGAGCTCTGGAAACACCATATATTTT.

The genes are TRBV19 and TRBJ1-5, with 9 positions matching TRBD1. Losses at the gene ends were 7 bases for V and 4 bases for J; bases not matched to a gene: 11. The CDR3 spans 16 residues. Germline V lookup: CDR1 LNHDA, CDR2 SQIVND (reference sequence). The CDR3 is CASNHEGQGPNQPQHF. DNA for the CDR3: TGTGCCAGTAACCACGAGGGACAGGGACCGAATCAGCCCCAGCATTTT.

This rearrangement joins TRBV7-3 to TRBJ2-2; D remains ambiguous. The germline V gene has CDR1 SGHTA and CDR2 FQGTGA. The germline V and J ends were trimmed by 1 base and 6 bases, with 15 bases remaining between them. The CDR3 runs to 16 residues. The CDR3 reads CASSLSGIAQSGELFF. The DNA of the CDR3 is TGTGCCAGCAGCTTAAGCGGAATAGCCCAATCCGGGGAGCTGTTTTTT.

The chain recombines TRBV4-1 with TRBJ1-5; D ambiguous. Germline CDR1 MGHRA, CDR2 YSYEKL. The CDR3 contains 15 residues. V lost 1 base to trimming and J lost 3 bases, with 10 bases between them. CDR3 in amino acids: CASSQVAGNNQPQHF. Here the CDR3 DNA reads TGCGCCAGCAGCCAAGTTGCAGGAAACAATCAGCCCCAGCATTTT.

This chain links TRBV19 with TRBJ1-3; 9 bases are a match to TRBD1. The trim removed 7 bases at V and 3 bases at J, leaving 7 bases unmatched. Germline V gives CDR1 LNHDA, CDR2 SQIVND (reference sequence). CDR3 length equals 15 residues. In nucleotides, the CDR3 is TGTGCCAGTATACGGGACAGGGATCATGGAAACACCATATATTTT. This codes for CASIRDRDHGNTIYF.

This chain links TRBV6-5 with TRBJ1-4; possible D gene TRBD1, 5 bases. The CDR3 is made up of 15 amino acids. V was pared by 6 bases and J by 8 bases, with 19 bases between. The germline CDR1 and CDR2 sequences are MNHEY and SVGAGI. For the CDR3, the DNA is TGTGCCAGCAGCCTTTTTAACAGGAGAAGCGAAAAACTGTTTTTT. It is translated as CASSLFNRRSEKLFF.

This chain joins TRBV4-3 and TRBJ1-1; tentatively, D is TRBD1 (6 bases). Trimming left V 3 bases short and J 6 bases short, with 23 bases between. CDR1 and CDR2 from the germline V gene are LGHNA and YSLEER. CDR3 length: 17 residues. The CDR3 DNA reads as TGCGCCAGCAGCCAGGATGGCGGCTTAACAGGGATTGCTGAAGCTTTCTTT. Amino acid sequence: CASSQDGGLTGIAEAFF.

The genes are TRBV7-2 and TRBJ1-2; 7 nucleotides line up with TRBD1. Per the germline V gene, CDR1 is SGHTA and CDR2 is FQGNSA. The CDR3 contains 13 residues. Trimming took 3 bases from V and 5 from J; bases not matched to a gene: 3. The CDR3 DNA sequence: TGTGCCAGCAGCTTCACAGGGGAATATGGCTACACCTTC. It specifies CASSFTGEYGYTF.

The V and J genes are TRBV6-1 and TRBJ2-7; 7 nucleotides match TRBD1. V lost 6 bases to trimming and J lost 4 bases; unmatched junction nucleotides: 9. Germline CDR1 MNHNS, CDR2 SASEGT. The CDR3 totals 14 residues. The CDR3 coding sequence is TGTGCCAGCAGCCGCCGGGACAGAGAGTACGAGCAGTACGTC. This codes for CASSRRDREYEQYV.

The chain has TRBV7-9 and TRBJ2-1; the D is unclear. From germline, CDR1 is SEHNR and CDR2 FQNEAQ (reference sequence). Trimming took 9 bases from V and 3 from J, leaving 9 bases between them. CDR3 length equals 12 residues. CDR3 amino acids: CARVTLYNEQFF. The CDR3 coding sequence is TGTGCCAGGGTGACTCTCTACAATGAGCAGTTCTTC. Using reference TRBV7-9 and TRBJ2-1 for the parts outside the CDR3, the full variable domain is DTGVSQNPRHKITKRGQNVTFRCDPISEHNRLYWYRQTLGQGPEFLTYFQNEAQLEKSRLLSDRFSAERPKGSFSTLEIQRTEQGDSAMYLCARVTLYNEQFFGPGTRLTVL.

The chain is built from TRBV6-6 and TRBJ1-4; D ambiguous. Trimming stripped 5 bases from V and 3 bases from J, with 13 bases between. Germline lookup yields CDR1 MNHNY and CDR2 SVGAGI (reference sequence). There are 15 residues in the CDR3. This CDR3 is CASSLRGQANEKLFF. The CDR3 nucleotides are TGTGCCAGCAGTCTACGAGGGCAGGCTAATGAAAAACTGTTTTTT.

The chain carries TRBV4-3 and TRBJ2-7; D gene uncertain. CDR3 size: 14 residues. Trimming stripped 1 base from V and 3 bases from J, with 10 bases between. The germline V gene has CDR1 LGHNA and CDR2 YSLEER. The CDR3 nucleotides read TGCGCCAGCAGCCAAGTAGGAGACTTCTACGAGCAGTACTTC. Translating it yields CASSQVGDFYEQYF.

This chain connects TRBV19 to TRBJ1-1; TRBD1 might be the D (5 bases). The CDR3 is 11 residues long. Trimming shortened V by 10 bases and J by 6 bases, and 12 bases separated the two germline ends. The germline gives CDR1 LNHDA, CDR2 SQIVND (reference sequence). DNA of the CDR3: TGTGCCATCACGGGGGGGGCTGAAGCTTTCTTT. It is translated as CAITGGAEAFF.

The V and J genes are TRBV2 and TRBJ2-1; no clear D. This CDR3 region has 15 residues. CDR1 is SNHLY and CDR2 is FYNNEI in the germline V gene. V lost 6 bases to trimming and J lost 0 bases, with 12 bases between them. The chain's CDR3 is CASREQPSSYNEQFF. The CDR3 nucleotides are TGTGCCAGCAGGGAACAGCCTAGCTCCTACAATGAGCAGTTCTTC.

The CDR3 protein is CASSQTDRGPEAFF. The CDR3 bases are TGCGCCAGCAGCCAAACGGACAGGGGGCCTGAAGCTTTCTTT. V is TRBV4-3 and J is TRBJ1-1; TRBD1 matches at 11 bases. The V segment lost 2 bases and the J segment 6 bases; nucleotides outside the gene matches: 2. CDR1 is LGHNA and CDR2 is YSLEER in the germline V gene. CDR3 length equals 14 residues.

This chain links TRBV12-5 with TRBJ1-1; TRBD1 matches 7 bases. Losses at the gene ends were 4 bases for V and 1 base for J; bases not matched to a gene: 6. Per germline, CDR1 LGHNT and CDR2 FRNRAP. There are 15 residues in the CDR3. In DNA, the CDR3 is TGTGCTAGTGGTTCCCTGACAGGGCCGAACACTGAAGCTTTCTTT. Its translation: CASGSLTGPNTEAFF.

The V gene is TRBV9, the J gene TRBJ1-2; TRBD1 is a possible D gene (5 bases). Germline V gene data show CDR1 as SGDLS and CDR2 as YYNGEE. The CDR3 runs 14 residues. Trimming left V 0 bases short and J 2 bases short, with 8 bases between. This chain's CDR3 is CASSVVQGNYGYTF. DNA of the CDR3: TGTGCCAGCAGCGTAGTTCAGGGAAACTATGGCTACACCTTC.